The rows below give T cell receptor beta chains drawn from one sample of a study of human T cells and chemical hapten exposure. TCRdb processed the RACE reads anew with MiXCR; each CDR3 protein has one entry. The sample carries about 160,000 distinct CDR3 sequences, around a quarter recorded once. This material consisted of whole blood, taken in connection with sensitization to the hapten diphenylcyclopropenone (DPC). These receptors were obtained from a woman aged 18-29 years with alopecia areata. Some clones in this sample may be carry-over from other donors' samples. Each CDR3 is given with its conserved first and last residue. The D gene is left open where the match is weak. Only part of the rows carry a size: once, few, many, or a class if the clone is expanded.

>TRBV7-6|TRBD1|TRBJ1-1|-
CASSLSGTGLSFF
TGTGCCAGCAGCTTATCCGGGACAGGGTTATCTTTCTTT
>TRBV18|TRBD2|TRBJ2-7|-
CASSPGGTSEQYF
TGTGCCAGCTCACCCGGGGGGACTAGCGAGCAGTACTTC
>TRBV7-9|-|TRBJ1-1|-
CASSLTAEAFF
TGTGCCAGCAGCTTAACAGCCGAAGCTTTCTTT
>TRBV5-1|TRBD2|TRBJ2-2|-
CASSLSLAGANTGELFF
TGCGCCAGCAGCTTGTCATTAGCGGGAGCGAACACCGGGGAGCTGTTTTTT
>TRBV10-3|-|TRBJ1-1|many
CAISGRGTEAFF
TGTGCCATCAGTGGGCGGGGGACTGAAGCTTTCTTT
>TRBV7-3|-|TRBJ1-1|-
CASKEDMNTEAFF
TGTGCCAGCAAAGAGGACATGAACACTGAAGCTTTCTTT
>TRBV7-2|-|TRBJ2-4|-
CASSLVPAKNIQYF
TGTGCCAGCAGCTTAGTTCCCGCCAAAAACATTCAGTACTTC
>TRBV27|-|TRBJ1-3|-
CASSAQGSGNTIYF
TGTGCCAGCAGTGCTCAGGGATCGGGAAACACCATATATTTT
>TRBV20-1|-|TRBJ1-1|many
CSARDGRGTEAFF
TGCAGTGCTAGAGATGGGCGGGGGACTGAAGCTTTCTTT
>TRBV29-1|-|TRBJ2-1|few
CSVEVRVPGQFF
TGCAGCGTTGAAGTAAGGGTCCCGGGGCAGTTCTTC
>TRBV27|-|TRBJ2-1|few
CASSLSAGLSYNEQFF
TGTGCCAGCAGTTTATCGGCGGGACTCTCCTACAATGAGCAGTTCTTC
>TRBV29-1|TRBD1|TRBJ2-5|few
CSVLRQGVSLETQYF
TGCAGCGTCCTCCGACAGGGGGTGTCTTTGGAGACCCAGTACTTC
>TRBV9|TRBD2|TRBJ2-7|few
CASSVGGTSGTYEQYF
TGTGCCAGCAGCGTAGGTGGGACTAGCGGGACCTACGAGCAGTACTTC
>TRBV19|TRBD2|TRBJ2-2|-
CASRTSGFTGELFF
TGTGCCAGTCGGACTAGCGGTTTTACCGGGGAGCTGTTTTTT
>TRBV5-6|-|TRBJ2-2|-
CASSLARDRYTGELFF
TGTGCCAGCAGCTTGGCCCGGGACCGTTACACCGGGGAGCTGTTTTTT
>TRBV7-2|TRBD1|TRBJ2-3|-
CASSHLGQADTQYF
TGTGCCAGCAGCCACCTCGGACAGGCAGATACGCAGTATTTT
>TRBV14|-|TRBJ1-1|-
CASSPPLGPTEAFF
TGTGCCAGCAGCCCCCCGTTAGGCCCGACTGAAGCTTTCTTT
>TRBV10-3|TRBD1|TRBJ2-7|few
CAIKSTGTGEQYF
TGTGCCATCAAATCGACAGGGACGGGGGAGCAGTACTTC
>TRBV2|-|TRBJ2-1|-
CASSERLYNEQFF
TGTGCCAGCAGTGAAAGGCTCTACAATGAGCAGTTCTTC
>TRBV28|-|TRBJ1-6|few
CASSLFGRPGNSPLHF
TGTGCCAGCAGTTTATTTGGCAGGCCCGGAAATTCACCCCTCCACTTT
>TRBV7-6|-|TRBJ2-6|few
CASSSRSGANVLTF
TGTGCCAGCAGCTCCCGCTCTGGGGCCAACGTCCTGACTTTC
>TRBV20-1|TRBD2|TRBJ2-1|few
CSARAPGLVHEQFF
TGCAGTGCTAGAGCCCCCGGACTAGTCCATGAGCAGTTCTTC
>TRBV7-3|-|TRBJ2-3|few
CASSLLSTDTQYF
TGTGCCAGCAGCTTATTAAGCACAGATACGCAGTATTTT
>TRBV3-1|-|TRBJ1-1|few
CASSPIGANTEAFF
TGTGCCAGCAGCCCGATTGGCGCGAACACTGAAGCTTTCTTT
>TRBV6-1|TRBD1|TRBJ1-6|many
CASRDRENSPLHF
TGTGCCAGCAGAGACAGGGAGAATTCACCCCTCCACTTT
>TRBV19|TRBD2|TRBJ2-1|few
CASSIIAGITDEQFF
TGTGCCAGTAGTATAATAGCGGGGATAACCGATGAGCAGTTCTTC
>TRBV4-1|TRBD2|TRBJ2-2|-
CASSHNSGRDTGELFF
TGCGCCAGCAGCCACAACAGCGGGAGGGATACCGGGGAGCTGTTTTTT